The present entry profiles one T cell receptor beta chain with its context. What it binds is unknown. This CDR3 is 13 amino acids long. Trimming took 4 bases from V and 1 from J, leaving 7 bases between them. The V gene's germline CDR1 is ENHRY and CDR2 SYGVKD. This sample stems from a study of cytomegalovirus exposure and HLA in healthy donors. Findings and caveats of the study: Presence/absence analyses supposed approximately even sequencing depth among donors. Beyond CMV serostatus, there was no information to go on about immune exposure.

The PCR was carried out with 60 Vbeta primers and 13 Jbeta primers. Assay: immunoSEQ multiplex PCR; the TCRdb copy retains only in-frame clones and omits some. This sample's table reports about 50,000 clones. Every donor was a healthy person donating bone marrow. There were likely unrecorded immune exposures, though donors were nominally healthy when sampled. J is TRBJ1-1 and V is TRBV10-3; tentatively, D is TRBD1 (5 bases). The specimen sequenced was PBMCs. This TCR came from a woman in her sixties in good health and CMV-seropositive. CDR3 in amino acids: CAISAGGNTEAFF. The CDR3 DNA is TGTGCCATCAGTGCGGGGGGGAACACTGAAGCTTTCTTT.